The 8 T cell receptor beta chains below were found in one sample sequenced in a study of tissue T cells after allogeneic stem cell transplantation (dated 2022 in TCRdb). To prepare the library, the immunoSEQ multiplex PCR assay was applied. Not all clones reach the TCRdb copy of this immuneACCESS table, which keeps in-frame sequences only. Checked studies attribute under half of the gap to unresolved V genes and leave the rest unexplained. The sample table contains 7,000 to 8,000 clones; only one count was recorded for 50% of them. In total, the top ten clones hold roughly 5% of the sample. The meaning of the sample's time point label: mouse harvest day 7 after allogeneic transplant. Each mouse graft consisted of 10^7 T-cell-depleted bone marrow cells plus 10^6 splenic CD5+ T cells and was given by tail vein injection. Sequencing was carried out using gut tissue. The receptors come from a female BALB/c mouse given C57BL/6 T cells with graft-versus-host disease after an allogeneic hematopoietic cell transplant.

Regarding this clone: Gene names and germline refer to mouse. The read halts 1 residue ahead of the CDR3 end, with the missing end drawn from the germline J gene. This chain joins TRBV16 and TRBJ2-4, with TRBD1 matching 8 bases. V was clipped by 4 bases and J by 8 bases; unmatched bases: 8. The length of the CDR3 is 14 residues. Per germline, CDR1 SGHSA and CDR2 FRNQAP. CDR3 sequence: CASSSGQGEGTLYF. The DNA read from the CDR3 is TGTGCAAGCAGCTCAGGACAGGGCGAGGGCACCTTGTAC.

This clone has more than one count but fewer than ten. Each gene name is a mouse one. Distinct nucleotide sequences in the sample also encode this CDR3. The CDR3 bases that were read are TGTGCCAGCAGTCCCCAGGGGGCTGGAAATACGCTCTAT. Its translation is CASSPQGAGNTLY. The whole CDR3 protein reads CASSPQGAGNTLYF. The chain links TRBV26 to TRBJ1-3; 7 bases are a match to TRBD1. The read terminates 1 residue ahead of where the CDR3 ends, so the germline J gene completes it. CDR3 length: 14 residues. Germline V gene sequence: CDR1 KGHPV, CDR2 FQNQEV (reference sequence). The V and J ends lost 4 bases and 2 bases, in that order; junction bases with no gene match: 2.

Regarding this clone: Here the gene names and germline are mouse. The sequence runs out 1 residue before the end of the CDR3; the remainder is reconstructed from the germline J gene. V gene TRBV12-1 combines with J gene TRBJ2-4, with 10 bases lining up with TRBD2. This CDR3 region has 14 residues. CDR1 SGHSN and CDR2 HYEKVE come from the germline V gene. V shed 2 bases, J shed 4 bases, and the junction held 2 bases outside the gene matches. The CDR3 DNA, read in part, is TGTGCCAGCTCTCCCGGACTGGGGGAAAACACCTTGTAC. This codes for CASSPGLGENTLY. The whole CDR3 protein reads CASSPGLGENTLYF.

With respect to this clone: Genes and germline come from the mouse. The sequence runs out 1 residue before the end of the CDR3; the remainder is reconstructed from the germline J gene. The genes are TRBV3 and TRBJ2-5, with D possibly TRBD2 on 7 matching bases. The germline V gene has CDR1 SNHLY and CDR2 FYNGKV (reference sequence). This CDR3 has 14 residues. V was shortened by 6 bases and J by 2 bases, with 12 bases between the two germline ends. Incomplete CDR3 DNA: TGTGCCAGCAGTCCCGGGGGGCTCCAAGACACCCAGTAC. It is translated as CASSPGGLQDTQY. The whole CDR3 region reads CASSPGGLQDTQYF.

With respect to this clone: Mouse names are used for the genes. The read halts 1 residue ahead of the CDR3 end, with the missing end drawn from the germline J gene. The chain employs TRBV2 and TRBJ2-7, with D perhaps matching TRBD1 (6 bases). The V end was cut by 0 bases, the J end by 0 bases, with 9 bases between. This CDR3 region has 15 residues. The germline V gene has CDR1 LGHNA and CDR2 YSYQKL. CDR3 DNA (partial): TGTGCCAGCAGCCAAGATTGGGACACCTCCTATGAACAGTAC. It is translated as CASSQDWDTSYEQY. In full, the CDR3 is CASSQDWDTSYEQYF.

Turning to this clone: Gene names follow the mouse nomenclature. The CDR3 goes on 1 residue after the read ends, and that part is filled in from the germline J gene. V and J are TRBV26 and TRBJ2-1; D is unclear. The V end was cut by 2 bases, the J end by 7 bases, with 9 bases between. Per the germline V gene, CDR1 is KGHPV and CDR2 is FQNQEV (reference sequence). The CDR3 is 13 amino acids. CDR3 DNA, as far as it was read: TGTGCCAGCAGTCTGAACGGAGGGGCTGAGCAGTTC. The encoded protein is CASSLNGGAEQF. The entire CDR3 sequence reads CASSLNGGAEQFF. Looking up the rest from reference TRBV26 and TRBJ2-1 gives the full variable domain: NSKVIQTPRYLVKGQGQKAKMRCIPEKGHPVVFWYQQNKNNEFKFLINFQNQEVLQQIDMTEKRFSAECPSNSPCSLEIQSSEAGDSALYLCASSLNGGAEQFFGPGTRLTVL.

On this clone: Gene and germline names: mouse. Other DNA sequences in the sample encode the same CDR3. CDR3 bases read: TGTGCCAGCAGCCGGACAGATTCCTATAATTCGCCCCTCTAC. Its protein product is CASSRTDSYNSPLY. The CDR3 reads in full as CASSRTDSYNSPLYF. The gene calls are TRBV26 and TRBJ1-6; perhaps TRBD1 as D (6 bases). The read terminates 1 residue before the CDR3 end, so the remaining end is supplied by the germline J gene. TRBJ1-6 is designated an ORF whose function remains uncertain. This CDR3 region has 15 residues. Germline CDR1 reads KGHPV; CDR2 reads FQNQEV (reference sequence). Trimming stripped 6 bases from V and 0 bases from J, with 9 bases between.

Sample share makes this clone medium-sized. Any gene name here is a mouse gene name. The DNA ends 1 residue before the CDR3 does, and the rest of the CDR3 is filled in from the germline J gene. The rearrangement links TRBV13-1 to TRBJ1-2, with a weak D call TRBD1 (5 bases). The length of the CDR3 is 13 residues. CDR1 and CDR2 from the germline V gene are NSHNY and SYGAGN. The V gene lost 3 bases and the J gene lost 5 bases, with 11 bases spanning the gap. The covered CDR3 bases are TGTGCCAGCAGTGGCAGGGAAAGATCCGACTACACC. This translates into CASSGRERSDYT. The full CDR3 protein reads CASSGRERSDYTF.